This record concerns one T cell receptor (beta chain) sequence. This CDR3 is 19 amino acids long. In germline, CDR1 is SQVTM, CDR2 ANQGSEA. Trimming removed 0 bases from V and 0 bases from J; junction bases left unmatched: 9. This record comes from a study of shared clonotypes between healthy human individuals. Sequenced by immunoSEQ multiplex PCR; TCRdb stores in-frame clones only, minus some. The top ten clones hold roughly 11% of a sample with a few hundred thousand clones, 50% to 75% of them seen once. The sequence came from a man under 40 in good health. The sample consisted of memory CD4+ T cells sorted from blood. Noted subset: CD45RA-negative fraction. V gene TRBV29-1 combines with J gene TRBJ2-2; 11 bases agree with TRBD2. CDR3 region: CSVEDLRSGRASNTGELFF. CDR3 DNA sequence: TGCAGCGTTGAAGACCTACGTAGCGGGAGGGCCTCGAACACCGGGGAGCTGTTTTTT.